This TCR beta chain was captured by sequencing in a study of vaccination effects on CD4 cells after COVID-19. Deletions cut 0 bases from V and 4 bases from J, with 9 bases between. Germline CDR1 is KGHSH and CDR2 is LQKENI. The CDR3 is 14 amino acids. General study findings and limits: Few convalescent patients, and no early post-infection timepoints, were available to the study. Only a single clone (1 of 255 vaccine-induced clones in healthy vaccinees) cross-reacted with common cold coronaviruses. Infection- and vaccine-induced clones contracted markedly late after vaccination.

TCRdb's copy holds only in-frame clones and misses some; the assay was immunoSEQ multiplex PCR. The table has roughly 41,000 clones, 77% seen once. This clone was counted between two and nine times. Its antigen is undetermined. Sequencing followed a ViraFEST assay step that expanded antigen-specific CD4+ T cells with viral peptide pools. Culture proceeded for about 11 days, and CD4+ T cells were then isolated. The healthy vaccine recipients, who had no prior SARS-CoV-2 infection, showed negative nucleocapsid antibodies. IL-2 medium supplanted half the medium on days 3 and 7. The chain uses TRBV18 and TRBJ1-2; tentatively, D is TRBD1 (5 bases). This TCR was sampled from a human donor who received a COVID-19 vaccine. The sequences come from CD4+ T cells from PBMCs cultured with HCoV-NL63 spike peptides, collected before COVID-19 vaccination. The CDR3 sequence: CASSPPQGGYGYTF. The CDR3 region has the DNA TGTGCCAGCTCACCACCGCAGGGAGGCTATGGCTACACCTTC.